This T cell receptor (beta chain) came from a study of blood T cell repertoires in COVID-19. About this clone itself: Other DNA sequences from this sample encode an identical CDR3 as well.

Participant-reported clinical history was the basis for cohort assignment. What the recovered Cohort 3 donors had was two negative PCRs, clearance, or symptom resolution. The data were produced by immunoSEQ multiplex PCR, yet TCRdb's version contains in-frame clones alone and is incomplete. The sample contains roughly 230,000 clones, about 80% of which appear only once. There are 14 residues in the CDR3. V was clipped by 0 bases and J by 0 bases, with 4 bases between them. Germline CDR1 SGHRS, CDR2 YFSETQ. Sequencing input: PBMCs or T cells enriched from blood (not recorded which). The sequence was obtained from a man aged 45-65 years who had recovered from COVID-19. This chain joins TRBV5-1 and TRBJ1-3, with D unresolved. This chain's CDR3 is CASSLASSGNTIYF. Written as DNA, the CDR3 is TGCGCCAGCAGCTTGGCGAGCTCTGGAAACACCATATATTTT. The full variable domain, in which reference TRBV5-1 and TRBJ1-3 provide the parts outside the CDR3, is KAGVTQTPRYLIKTRGQQVTLSCSPISGHRSVSWYQQTPGQGLQFLFEYFSETQRNKGNFPGRFSGRQFSNSRSEMNVSTLELGDSALYLCASSLASSGNTIYFGEGSWLTVV.